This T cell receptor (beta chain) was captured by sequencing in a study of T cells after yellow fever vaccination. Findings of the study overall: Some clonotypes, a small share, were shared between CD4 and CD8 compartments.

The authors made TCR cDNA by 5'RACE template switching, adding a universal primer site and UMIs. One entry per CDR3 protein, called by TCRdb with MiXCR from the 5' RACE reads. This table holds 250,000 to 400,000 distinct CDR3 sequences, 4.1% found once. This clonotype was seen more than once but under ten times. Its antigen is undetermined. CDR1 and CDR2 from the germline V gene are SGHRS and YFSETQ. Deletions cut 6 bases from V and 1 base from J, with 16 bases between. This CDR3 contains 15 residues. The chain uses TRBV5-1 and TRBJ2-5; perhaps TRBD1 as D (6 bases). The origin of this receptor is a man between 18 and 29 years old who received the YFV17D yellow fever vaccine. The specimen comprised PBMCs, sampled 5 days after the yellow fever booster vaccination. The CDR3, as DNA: TGCGCCAGCAACCGACCTGGGACATTCCAAGAGACCCAGTACTTC. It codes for CASNRPGTFQETQYF.